This T cell receptor (beta chain) was profiled in a study of neurological immune-mediated disorders. This CDR3 spans 12 amino acids. Germline V gene lookup returns CDR1 GTSNPN and CDR2 SVGIG (reference sequence). V lost 2 bases, J lost 10 bases, and 11 bases lay in between. Study results and limitations: Private repertoires in all groups were suggested by the absence of shared CDR3 amino acid sequences among expanded clones across subjects.

TCRdb re-called the 5' RACE reads through MiXCR, storing one row per CDR3 protein. The sample carries more than 70,000 distinct CDR3 sequences, more than 15% recorded once. A word on this clonotype: Its antigen is undetermined.

The genes are TRBV30 and TRBJ1-4; D gene unclear. Input material: PBMCs. The receptor was derived from a woman between 40 and 55 years old in good health. This CDR3 reads CAWSQSDGKLFF. CDR3 nucleotide sequence: TGTGCCTGGAGTCAAAGCGATGGAAAACTGTTTTTT.